This T cell receptor beta chain stems from a study of OX40 agonist ivuxolimab in advanced cancers. Profiled with immunoSEQ multiplex PCR; TCRdb holds only in-frame clones, not every one. The sample has about 100,000 clones; under 85% are singletons. Germline V gives CDR1 SQVTM, CDR2 ANQGSEA. With V trimmed by 6 bases and J by 2 bases, 4 bases remained unmatched. The CDR3 consists of 12 residues. The sequencing here drew on CD4+ or CD8+ T cells sorted from blood, taken in a trial of the OX40 agonist ivuxolimab. This TCR came from an adult with an advanced solid tumor such as melanoma, head and neck, liver or kidney cancer. The chain couples TRBV29-1 to TRBJ2-7; TRBD1 agrees at 7 bases. The CDR3 DNA follows: TGCAGCGTACGGGACAGTCCCTACGAGCAGTACTTC. It encodes CSVRDSPYEQYF.